The source of this TCR beta chain is a study of vaccination and CD4 T cells after COVID-19. Study-wide background: Participants were administered two doses of either the BNT162b2 or the mRNA-1273 vaccine.

V was shortened by 0 bases and J by 0 bases, with 13 bases between the two germline ends. This CDR3 has 17 residues. Germline loops: CDR1 SEHNR, CDR2 FQNEAQ (reference sequence). Points from the study as a whole: Median reactive clonotypes, those recognizing SARS-CoV-2, rose from roughly 19 to 38, not significantly.

As regards this clonotype: Its antigen is unknown.

Convalescent patients tested SARS-CoV-2 PCR positive from March to December 2020, before Alpha, Beta and Delta emerged. Each CDR3 protein is one row after TCRdb ran MiXCR on the PCR reads. The data show around 16,000 distinct CDR3 sequences, less than 75% seen once. This chain joins TRBV7-9 and TRBJ2-3; perhaps TRBD2 as D (5 bases). The sequence was collected from a human donor who had recovered from COVID-19. The specimen was CD4+ T cells from blood, collected after SARS-CoV-2 vaccination. The CDR3 protein is CASSLAGRAESTDTQYF. The CDR3 coding sequence is TGTGCCAGCAGCTTAGCAGGGCGAGCGGAGAGCACAGATACGCAGTATTTT. Looking up the rest from reference TRBV7-9 and TRBJ2-3 gives the full variable domain: DTGVSQNPRHKITKRGQNVTFRCDPISEHNRLYWYRQTLGQGPEFLTYFQNEAQLEKSRLLSDRFSAERPKGSFSTLEIQRTEQGDSAMYLCASSLAGRAESTDTQYFGPGTRLTVL.